Listed here is a single T cell receptor (beta chain). This sample also contains other DNA sequences that code for the same CDR3. V was pared by 3 bases and J by 4 bases, with 7 bases between. The V gene's germline CDR1 is KGHSH and CDR2 LQKENI. The CDR3 contains 13 residues. This sample was taken from a study of cytomegalovirus exposure and HLA in healthy donors. The protocol was immunoSEQ multiplex PCR, while the TCRdb copy is restricted to in-frame clones and leaves out a portion. Of approximately 140,000 clones detected, more than 75% appear once; the ten largest clones hold roughly 10%. The sequence derives from a man aged 18 to 35 in good health and CMV-seropositive. The chain combines TRBV18 with TRBJ1-5; D is perhaps TRBD1 (5 bases). Material: PBMCs. CDR3 protein: CASSPGRNQPQHF. CDR3 DNA: TGTGCCAGCTCACCGGGGCGAAATCAGCCCCAGCATTTT.